The 4 T cell receptor beta chains in this list originate from one sample, sequenced in a study of cytomegalovirus exposure and HLA in healthy donors. PCR was performed using 60 Vbeta and 13 Jbeta primers. The data were produced by immunoSEQ multiplex PCR, yet TCRdb's version contains in-frame clones alone and is incomplete. Among roughly 190,000 clones, 81% were seen once, and the ten largest hold 3.4%. The specimen sequenced was PBMCs. These receptors all come from a middle-aged man in good health and CMV-seropositive.

This clone is a singleton in its sample. The V call is TRBV19, the J call TRBJ2-7; TRBD1 matches at 7 bases. This CDR3 has 14 residues. Germline-derived CDR1 and CDR2 are LNHDA and SQIVND (reference sequence). Germline trimming cut 4 bases from V and 3 bases from J; bases unmatched to any gene: 6. The CDR3 protein is CASSTGQRNYEQYF. CDR3 DNA: TGTGCCAGTAGTACGGGACAGCGCAACTACGAGCAGTACTTC.

This clone came up once. The rearrangement links TRBV6-5 to TRBJ2-3; TRBD2 agrees at 9 bases. Trimming at V came to 9 bases and at J to 4 bases, leaving 5 bases not matched to a gene. The CDR3 extends over 13 amino acids. Germline lookup yields CDR1 MNHEY and CDR2 SVGAGI. The CDR3 nucleotides read TGTGCCAGTTTCGCGGGGGGGGCAGATACGCAGTATTTT. Translation: CASFAGGADTQYF.

CDR3 loop: CASSPPARQKETQYF. DNA of the CDR3: TGTGCCAGCTCACCACCTGCCAGGCAAAAAGAGACCCAGTACTTC. The chain carries TRBV18 and TRBJ2-5; D gene uncertain. CDR3 length: 15 amino acids. Germline loops: CDR1 KGHSH, CDR2 LQKENI. Trimming shortened V by 0 bases and J by 3 bases, and 11 bases separated the two germline ends.

The chain employs TRBV5-1 and TRBJ2-1, with 7 positions matching TRBD2. The junction had 10 bases not matched to a gene; V was cut back by 5 bases and J by 5 bases. Germline CDR1 and CDR2: SGHRS and YFSETQ. The CDR3 is made up of 15 amino acids. CDR3 loop: CASRPYRDYDNEQFF. In nucleotides, the CDR3 is TGCGCCAGCAGACCATACCGGGACTATGACAATGAGCAGTTCTTC.